This T cell receptor beta chain comes out of a study of blood T cell repertoires in COVID-19. V lost 2 bases, J lost 3 bases, and 12 bases stayed unmatched. The CDR3 loop spans 19 amino acids. Assay: immunoSEQ multiplex PCR; the TCRdb copy retains only in-frame clones and omits some. The sample consists of roughly 290,000 clones, about nine tenths of them appearing once. This TCR came from a woman aged 25 to 39 with COVID-19, enrolled during active disease. This sequence joins TRBV23-1 and TRBJ2-2, with 10 bases lining up with TRBD1. TRBV23-1 is an open reading frame, and its role is uncertain. The source material was peripheral blood. This CDR3 reads CASSQERDRGRCYTGELFF. In nucleotides, the CDR3 is TGCGCCAGCAGTCAAGAACGGGACAGGGGTAGGTGCTACACCGGGGAGCTGTTTTTT.